The 30 T cell receptor beta chains in this list originate from one sample, sequenced in a study of blood T cells in healthy people across ages. Using a J-beta primer mix together with a sample-barcoded 5' primer, a second PCR was run for roughly 6 to 12 cycles. TCRdb reanalysed the 5' RACE reads using MiXCR and keeps one entry per CDR3 protein. This sample carries more than 1.4 million distinct CDR3 sequences, approximately 40% of them seen once, and the ten largest clones take around 8%. Sequencing input: blood. The receptor source for this set is a young woman in good health.

In the case of this clonotype: This could be a read error, since a much larger clone is one nucleotide away. The rearrangement links TRBV11-2 to TRBJ2-5; 15 nucleotides align to TRBD2. The CDR3 loop spans 16 amino acids. V lost 2 bases, J lost 11 bases, and 9 bases stayed unmatched. The germline V gene has CDR1 SGHAT and CDR2 FQNNGV. In DNA, the CDR3 is TGTGCCAGCAGCTTACAAACGGGACTAGCGGGAGGTGAGCAGTACTTC. Translating it yields CASSLQTGLAGGEQYF. Supplemented by reference TRBV11-2 and TRBJ2-5, the full variable domain reads EAGVAQSPRYKIIEKRQSVAFWCNPISGHATLYWYQQILGQGPKLLIQFQNNGVVDDSQLPKDRFSAERLKGVDSTLKIQPAKLEDSAVYLCASSLQTGLAGGEQYFGPGTRLLVL.

The rearrangement joins TRBV20-1 to TRBJ2-2; perhaps D is TRBD1 or TRBD2 (6 bases each). This CDR3 is built from 15 residues. Trimming shortened V by 6 bases and J by 0 bases, and 14 bases separated the two germline ends. CDR1 and CDR2 (germline): DFQATT, SNEGSKA (reference sequence). The CDR3 reads CSAPSGGPNTGELFF. CDR3 in DNA: TGCAGTGCCCCATCCGGGGGCCCGAACACCGGGGAGCTGTTTTTT.

V usage is TRBV14 and J usage is TRBJ2-7; 9 bases agree with TRBD2. Germline V gene data show CDR1 as SGHDN and CDR2 as FVKESK. Losses at the gene ends were 0 bases for V and 3 bases for J; bases not matched to a gene: 6. This CDR3 has 16 residues. For the CDR3, the DNA is TGTGCCAGCAGCCAAGATCTGCTAGCGGGGTTCTACGAGCAGTACTTC. It is translated as CASSQDLLAGFYEQYF.

The V gene is TRBV18, the J gene TRBJ1-6; D is perhaps TRBD1 (6 bases). Deletions cut 2 bases from V and 6 bases from J, with 8 bases between. In germline, CDR1 is KGHSH, CDR2 LQKENI. CDR3 length equals 14 residues. CDR3 nucleotide sequence: TGTGCCAGCTCACCAAGCAGGGGTAATTCACCCCTCCACTTT. It yields the protein CASSPSRGNSPLHF. Variable domain in full (rest from reference TRBV18 and TRBJ1-6): NAGVMQNPRHLVRRRGQEARLRCSPMKGHSHVYWYRQLPEEGLKFMVYLQKENIIDESGMPKERFSAEFPKEGPSILRIQQVVRGDSAAYFCASSPSRGNSPLHFGNGTRLTVT.

The V and J genes are TRBV4-2 and TRBJ1-5; perhaps TRBD1 as D (5 bases). V was trimmed by 4 bases and J by 3 bases, leaving 13 bases between them. This CDR3 is built from 15 residues. Looked up from germline, CDR1 is LGHNA and CDR2 is YNFKEQ. CDR3 bases: TGTGCCAGCAGCCCCCAGGGAGGGGCCAATCAGCCCCAGCATTTT. Its translation: CASSPQGGANQPQHF.

This clonotype was observed a few times. J is TRBJ2-1 and V is TRBV5-1; 15 bases are shared with TRBD2. CDR1 SGHRS and CDR2 YFSETQ come from the germline V gene. With V trimmed by 3 bases and J by 10 bases, 2 bases remained unmatched. The CDR3 consists of 14 residues. The CDR3 DNA is TGCGCCAGCAGCTCCGGGACTAGCGGGGGGGAGCAGTTCTTC. This sequence encodes CASSSGTSGGEQFF.

The rearrangement links TRBV5-1 to TRBJ2-7; no clear D gene. This CDR3 is built from 16 residues. Trimming cost V 1 base and J 2 bases, with 16 bases left between them. Per the germline V gene, CDR1 is SGHRS and CDR2 is YFSETQ. The CDR3, as DNA: TGCGCCAGCAGCTTGTCCCCTGTAAACGAGGCCTACGAGCAGTACTTC. The encoded protein is CASSLSPVNEAYEQYF.

This clonotype was seen only a few times. The chain is built from TRBV12-3 or TRBV12-4 and TRBJ2-1, with D perhaps matching TRBD1 or TRBD2 (5 bases each). This CDR3 region has 16 residues. V was cut by 1 base and J by 9 bases, with 19 bases left in between. This CDR3 reads CASSLEPGRPEVEQFF. Written as DNA, the CDR3 is TGTGCCAGCAGTTTAGAACCGGGACGCCCCGAAGTTGAGCAGTTCTTC.

The gene calls are TRBV9 and TRBJ2-5; D is tentatively TRBD1 or TRBD2 (5 bases each). Trimming removed 3 bases from V and 13 bases from J, with 16 bases in between. This CDR3 has 12 residues. CDR1 is SGDLS, CDR2 YYNGEE, per germline. Here the CDR3 reads CASSGTGRGVYF. CDR3 nucleotide sequence: TGTGCCAGCAGCGGGACGGGACGAGGCGTGTACTTC.

The V call is TRBV15, the J call TRBJ2-7; 10 bases line up with TRBD1. Germline V CDR1 and CDR2: LNHNV, YYDKDF (reference sequence). V shed 4 bases and J 5 bases; nucleotides not matched to a gene: 8. The CDR3 is made up of 15 amino acids. CDR3 protein: CATSTDRGQSNEQYF. The CDR3 DNA reads TGTGCCACCAGCACAGACAGGGGGCAATCCAACGAGCAGTACTTC.

The V call is TRBV20-1, the J call TRBJ2-1, with D perhaps TRBD2 (6 bases). CDR3 length: 13 amino acids. Germline loops: CDR1 DFQATT, CDR2 SNEGSKA (reference sequence). Deletions cut 6 bases from V and 10 bases from J, with 19 bases between. This CDR3 reads CSANTPVRGEQFF. The CDR3 DNA is TGCAGTGCCAACACCCCGGTCCGGGGGGAGCAGTTCTTC.

The chain joins TRBV20-1 to TRBJ2-3; D uncertain. Germline V gene data show CDR1 as DFQATT and CDR2 as SNEGSKA (reference sequence). V was trimmed by 6 bases and J by 2 bases, leaving 9 bases between them. This CDR3 comprises 12 residues. In DNA, the CDR3 is TGCAGTGCCCGACCTTTCACAGATACGCAGTATTTT. Amino acid sequence: CSARPFTDTQYF.

The V gene is TRBV7-2, the J gene TRBJ1-2; D is uncertain. CDR3 size: 13 residues. The germline V and J ends were trimmed by 5 bases and 8 bases, with 15 bases remaining between them. Germline CDR1 is SGHTA and CDR2 is FQGNSA. The CDR3 protein is CASSPEGPGGYTF. For the CDR3, the DNA is TGTGCCAGCAGCCCAGAGGGTCCGGGGGGCTACACCTTC.

The rearrangement joins TRBV6-5 to TRBJ2-4; D gene unclear. V lost 0 bases to trimming and J lost 0 bases, with 12 bases between them. The CDR3 is 17 residues long. CDR1 is MNHEY and CDR2 is SVGAGI in the germline V gene. The CDR3 DNA reads as TGTGCCAGCAGTTACTCGAGTGTCAGACTAGCCAAAAACATTCAGTACTTC. Amino acids: CASSYSSVRLAKNIQYF.

A few counts support this clonotype. The chain carries TRBV5-1 and TRBJ2-3, with D possibly matching TRBD1 (5 bases). Germline V CDR1 and CDR2: SGHRS, YFSETQ. CDR3 length: 16 amino acids. The V end was cut by 0 bases, the J end by 2 bases, with 13 bases between. Written as DNA, the CDR3 is TGCGCCAGCAGCTTGGAGGCAGGGCCCCCCACAGATACGCAGTATTTT. Amino acid sequence: CASSLEAGPPTDTQYF.

This clonotype was detected only a few times. This rearrangement joins TRBV12-3 or TRBV12-4 to TRBJ1-5; 9 bases map to TRBD1. V was pared by 3 bases and J by 3 bases, with 3 bases of the junction left unmatched. This CDR3 has 15 residues. The CDR3 reads CASSFGTGNNQPQHF. The CDR3 DNA sequence: TGTGCCAGCAGTTTTGGGACAGGGAACAATCAGCCCCAGCATTTT.

V usage is TRBV6-1 and J usage is TRBJ2-4, with 7 bases identical to TRBD1. Near its end, the DNA agrees better with TRBJ2-7, so the J call may be wrong. This CDR3 comprises 15 residues. In germline, CDR1 is MNHNS, CDR2 SASEGT. The CDR3 DNA reads as TGTGCCAGCAGTGAACCCAGCAACAGGGGACACGAGCAGTACTTC. Amino acids: CASSEPSNRGHEQYF.

The table lists this clonotype with a few counts. V usage is TRBV6-5 and J usage is TRBJ2-1, with D hard to call. V lost 0 bases and J lost 0, with 9 bases in between. The CDR3 runs 16 residues. The germline V gene has CDR1 MNHEY and CDR2 SVGAGI. CDR3 nucleotide sequence: TGTGCCAGCAGTTACTCGACCAGGCCCTCCTACAATGAGCAGTTCTTC. This translates into CASSYSTRPSYNEQFF.

This clonotype showed up just a few times. The rearrangement uses TRBV7-2 and TRBJ2-4; TRBD2 aligns across 8 bases. The V gene end was trimmed by 6 bases and the J gene end by 0 bases; junction bases not matched to a gene: 10. CDR3 length equals 17 residues. Germline V gene data show CDR1 as SGHTA and CDR2 as FQGNSA. The CDR3 here is CASSKTGTSLAKNIQYF. DNA for the CDR3: TGTGCCAGCAGTAAAACCGGGACTAGTCTAGCCAAAAACATTCAGTACTTC.

The rearrangement joins TRBV11-2 to TRBJ2-3, with TRBD1 matching 9 bases. V lost 1 base, J lost 2 bases, and 4 bases stayed unmatched. CDR3 size: 16 residues. The germline V gene encodes CDR1 SGHAT and CDR2 FQNNGV. CDR3 nucleotides: TGTGCCAGCAGCTTAGGGGGGACAGGGTTCACAGATACGCAGTATTTT. Translating gives CASSLGGTGFTDTQYF. Full variable domain (remainder filled in from reference TRBV11-2 and TRBJ2-3): EAGVAQSPRYKIIEKRQSVAFWCNPISGHATLYWYQQILGQGPKLLIQFQNNGVVDDSQLPKDRFSAERLKGVDSTLKIQPAKLEDSAVYLCASSLGGTGFTDTQYFGPGTRLTVL.

V is TRBV6-5 and J is TRBJ2-7, with D unclear. Germline loops: CDR1 MNHEY, CDR2 SVGAGI. CDR3 length: 15 residues. Deletions cut 0 bases from V and 4 bases from J, with 13 bases between. Here the CDR3 DNA reads TGTGCCAGCAGTTACTCAGTCGGGCTAGAATACGAGCAGTACTTC. This gives the protein CASSYSVGLEYEQYF.

With respect to this clonotype: One end of the junction is discordant with germline, which a read error may explain. The gene calls are TRBV5-1 and TRBJ1-2, with a tentative D call TRBD1 (5 bases). The germline gives CDR1 SGHRS, CDR2 YFSETQ. CDR3 size: 14 residues. The CDR3: CASSLGEINYGHTF. The CDR3 bases are TGCGCCAGCTCTCTGGGGGAAATTAACTATGGCCACACCTTC.

The CDR3 DNA follows: TGTGCCAGCAGTTTAAGGACTACCCTCGAGCAGTACTTC. Its translation: CASSLRTTLEQYF. The chain couples TRBV12-3 or TRBV12-4 to TRBJ2-4, with D possibly TRBD2 on 6 matching bases. The closer fit of TRBJ2-7 to the DNA end suggests the J call may be wrong. The CDR3 runs to 13 residues.

J is TRBJ2-7 and V is TRBV5-1; D is perhaps TRBD2 (5 bases). The CDR3 covers 13 residues. Germline CDR1 SGHRS, CDR2 YFSETQ. V lost 7 bases to trimming and J lost 6 bases, with 17 bases between them. The CDR3 DNA sequence: TGCGCCAGCCACGGAGGAGTTGTGCGCGAGCAGTACTTC. It encodes CASHGGVVREQYF.

CDR3 DNA sequence: TGTGCCAGCAGTGCGCCTAGCGGGAGAGGGGGCACAGATACGCAGTATTTT. Translating it yields CASSAPSGRGGTDTQYF. The rearrangement uses TRBV2 and TRBJ2-3; the match to TRBD2 covers 10 bases. The V gene end was trimmed by 4 bases and the J gene end by 1 base; junction bases not matched to a gene: 8. Germline CDR1 and CDR2: SNHLY and FYNNEI. The CDR3 is 17 amino acids.

The chain is built from TRBV12-5 and TRBJ2-5, with a weak D call TRBD2 (6 bases). V was shortened by 5 bases and J by 3 bases, with 13 bases between the two germline ends. The CDR3 consists of 14 residues. Germline V CDR1 and CDR2: LGHNT, FRNRAP. CDR3 protein: CASGPRDSKETQYF. The CDR3 region has the DNA TGTGCTAGTGGTCCCCGGGACTCTAAAGAGACCCAGTACTTC.

The chain recombines TRBV6-2 or TRBV6-3 with TRBJ1-1; D is undetermined. The CDR3 has 18 residues. The germline gives CDR1 MNHEY, CDR2 SVGEGT. Trimming pared 3 bases from V and 0 bases from J, leaving 20 bases between. The CDR3 DNA follows: TGTGCCAGCAGTTATCTTACCGCCGAGGGAGTTATGAACACTGAAGCTTTCTTT. Protein sequence: CASSYLTAEGVMNTEAFF.

This clonotype was seen at least ten times. The genes are TRBV7-2 and TRBJ1-2; no firm D call. The CDR3 totals 14 residues. CDR1 SGHTA and CDR2 FQGNSA come from the germline V gene. V was clipped by 1 base and J by 8 bases, with 14 bases between them. This CDR3 reads CASSLGRRALGYTF. The CDR3 coding sequence is TGTGCCAGCAGCTTAGGTCGGAGGGCCCTGGGCTACACCTTC.

This chain uses TRBV20-1 with TRBJ2-3; the match to TRBD2 covers 7 bases. V dropped 6 bases and J dropped 1; count of bases not matched to a gene: 4. CDR3 length: 13 residues. Germline V gene lookup returns CDR1 DFQATT and CDR2 SNEGSKA (reference sequence). In DNA, the CDR3 is TGCAGTGCCTCCCGGGGGGGCACAGATACGCAGTATTTT. It yields the protein CSASRGGTDTQYF.

The chain recombines TRBV20-1 with TRBJ1-2; TRBD1 aligns across 8 bases. The V and J ends lost 0 bases and 4 bases, in that order; junction bases with no gene match: 10. In germline, CDR1 is DFQATT, CDR2 SNEGSKA (reference sequence). The CDR3 spans 16 residues. CDR3 residues: CSARDGTGGSFYGYTF. CDR3 DNA sequence: TGCAGTGCTAGAGATGGGACAGGCGGTTCGTTCTATGGCTACACCTTC.